Shown below are 9 T cell receptor beta chains from a single sample sequenced in a study of OX40 agonist ivuxolimab in advanced cancers. Generated by immunoSEQ multiplex PCR, the TCRdb table keeps only in-frame clones and is missing some. The top ten clones hold 1.3% to 1.5% of a sample with approximately 90,000 clones, 87% of them seen once. The sequences come from CD4+ or CD8+ T cells sorted from blood, collected in a trial of the OX40 agonist ivuxolimab. These receptors were obtained from an adult with an advanced solid tumor such as melanoma, head and neck, liver or kidney cancer.

In the case of this clone: The junction shows a germline mismatch at one end, possibly a read error. The V gene is TRBV5-1, the J gene TRBJ1-1; D may be TRBD1 (5 bases). The CDR3 is 15 amino acids. Germline V gives CDR1 SGHRS, CDR2 YFSETQ. The CDR3 bases are TGCGCCAGCAACTTGGGGGACGGCATGAACACTGAAGCTTTCTTT. This codes for CASNLGDGMNTEAFF.

The gene calls are TRBV18 and TRBJ2-7; D is ambiguous. The CDR3 covers 11 residues. Germline V gene lookup returns CDR1 KGHSH and CDR2 LQKENI. The ends were cut back, 2 bases at V and 4 bases at J, with 3 bases in the middle. Here the CDR3 reads CASSPEYEQYF. The CDR3 DNA is TGTGCCAGCTCACCAGAATACGAGCAGTACTTC.

CDR3 in amino acids: CASSLTPSRTEAFF. The CDR3 DNA reads TGTGCCAGCAGCTTGACACCGTCCCGGACTGAAGCTTTCTTT. The rearrangement joins TRBV7-6 to TRBJ1-1; D uncertain. This CDR3 contains 14 residues. Looked up from germline, CDR1 is SGHVS and CDR2 is FNYEAQ. V was clipped by 3 bases and J by 5 bases, with 13 bases between them.

The CDR3 sequence is CASSLQGSHQPQHF. The CDR3 DNA is TGTGCCAGCAGCTTACAGGGGTCGCATCAGCCCCAGCATTTT. The chain joins TRBV13 to TRBJ1-5; weak D call: TRBD1 (6 bases). The germline CDR1 and CDR2 sequences are PRHDT and FYEKMQ (reference sequence). With 2 bases removed from V and 5 bases from J, the gap between germline ends came to 10 bases. This CDR3 has 14 residues. Full variable domain (rest looked up from reference TRBV13 and TRBJ1-5): AAGVIQSPRHLIKEKRETATLKCYPIPRHDTVYWYQQGPGQDPQFLISFYEKMQSDKGSIPDRFSAQQFSDYHSELNMSSLELGDSALYFCASSLQGSHQPQHFGDGTRLSIL.

CDR3 residues: CASSSRTGGRHITDTQYF. CDR3 coding DNA: TGTGCCAGCAGCTCCAGGACAGGAGGCAGACATATCACAGATACGCAGTATTTT. The chain uses TRBV5-4 and TRBJ2-3; TRBD1 aligns across 7 bases. CDR1 and CDR2 (germline): SGHNT, YYREEE (reference sequence). The CDR3 is made up of 18 amino acids. V was pared by 3 bases and J by 2 bases, with 15 bases of the junction left unmatched. Full variable domain (rest looked up from reference TRBV5-4 and TRBJ2-3): ETGVTQSPTHLIKTRGQQVTLRCSSQSGHNTVSWYQQALGQGPQFIFQYYREEENGRGNFPPRFSGLQFPNYSSELNVNALELDDSALYLCASSSRTGGRHITDTQYFGPGTRLTVL.

The rearrangement uses TRBV5-6 and TRBJ2-5; the D gene is possibly TRBD2 (7 bases). Germline V gene sequence: CDR1 SGHDT, CDR2 YYEEEE. The length of the CDR3 is 17 residues. The V end lost 3 bases, the J end lost 5 bases, and 23 bases lay between the germline ends. The CDR3 protein is CASSYRGGPSTLETQYF. The CDR3 DNA sequence: TGTGCCAGCAGCTACCGCGGGGGCCCTTCCACCCTCGAGACCCAGTACTTC.

The rearrangement joins TRBV2 to TRBJ1-2; the D gene is possibly TRBD1 (5 bases). The V and J ends lost 0 bases and 8 bases respectively, with 13 bases between them. Germline CDR1 and CDR2: SNHLY and FYNNEI. The CDR3 is made up of 14 amino acids. The CDR3 protein is CASSEARGGKGYTF. The CDR3, as DNA: TGTGCCAGCAGTGAAGCGCGGGGGGGTAAAGGCTACACCTTC.

This clone was found a few times. This sequence joins TRBV25-1 and TRBJ2-2; 7 nucleotides line up with TRBD2. This CDR3 has 17 amino acids. Per germline, CDR1 MGHDK and CDR2 SYGVNS. J lost 1 base, V lost 1 base, and 6 bases had no gene match. The CDR3 coding sequence is TGTGCCAGCAGTGAATCCGTTTGGGGGGGGAACACCGGGGAGCTGTTTTTT. Protein: CASSESVWGGNTGELFF.

This chain connects TRBV28 to TRBJ2-7, with TRBD1 identical over 7 bases. The CDR3 runs 11 residues. Germline V CDR1 and CDR2: MDHEN, SYDVKM. Germline trimming cut 6 bases from V and 11 bases from J; bases unmatched to any gene: 7. CDR3 sequence reads: CASSDTGAKYF. CDR3 DNA: TGTGCCAGCAGCGACACAGGGGCGAAGTACTTC. The full variable domain, rest sourced from reference TRBV28 and TRBJ2-7, is DVKVTQSSRYLVKRTGEKVFLECVQDMDHENMFWYRQDPGLGLRLIYFSYDVKMKEKGDIPEGYSVSREKKERFSLILESASTNQTSMYLCASSDTGAKYFGPGTRLTVT.